These 7 T cell receptor beta chains originate from one sample sequenced in a study of T cell repertoires in cytomegalovirus infection. TCRdb redid the calling of the reads with MiXCR, one entry per CDR3 protein. The sample consists of 90,000 to 130,000 distinct CDR3 sequences, about 9.5% of them appearing once. Their antigens are not known. Sequencing was performed on PBMCs, sequenced either directly or after in vitro stimulation (not recorded which). All receptors come from a human donor in good health (CMV status not recorded). Some clones in this sample may be carry-over from other donors' samples.

This clonotype was detected ten times or more. The chain has TRBV7-6 and TRBJ2-1; D not certain. This CDR3 comprises 16 residues. V dropped 1 base and J dropped 6 bases, with 16 bases sitting between them. Germline CDR1 and CDR2: SGHVS and FNYEAQ. The CDR3 DNA is TGTGCCAGCAGCTTAGGCGCCCTCCAAGCGACCAATGAGCAGTTCTTC. It yields the protein CASSLGALQATNEQFF.

The table lists this clonotype with many counts. The rearrangement uses TRBV7-9 and TRBJ2-7, with 8 bases that match TRBD1. The CDR3 is 15 amino acids. Germline lookup yields CDR1 SEHNR and CDR2 FQNEAQ (reference sequence). Germline trimming cut 6 bases from V and 0 bases from J; bases unmatched to any gene: 7. The DNA for the CDR3 is TGTGCCAGCAGTCAGGACAGGGTAAGCTCCTACGAGCAGTACTTC. Amino acid sequence: CASSQDRVSSYEQYF.

This clonotype was recorded a few times. This rearrangement joins TRBV12-3 or TRBV12-4 to TRBJ1-2; tentative D call: TRBD1 (5 bases). With 3 bases removed from V and 7 bases from J, the gap between germline ends came to 6 bases. This CDR3 has 11 residues. The CDR3 here is CASSLGVGYTF. The CDR3 bases are TGTGCCAGCAGTTTGGGGGTTGGCTACACCTTC.

This clonotype occurred many times. This sequence joins TRBV7-2 and TRBJ2-5; D may be TRBD1 or TRBD2 (5 bases each). Germline assignment: CDR1 SGHTA and CDR2 FQGNSA. CDR3 length: 15 residues. V lost 1 base and J 4 bases, leaving 13 bases between the germline ends. CDR3 bases: TGTGCCAGCAGCTTAGGACCAGAGGGACGAGAGACCCAGTACTTC. Its protein is CASSLGPEGRETQYF.

This clonotype has a count of ten or more. CDR3 protein: CASSFGGSGDTQYF. CDR3 nucleotide sequence: TGTGCCAGCAGCTTCGGCGGGAGTGGGGATACGCAGTATTTT. This rearrangement joins TRBV7-2 to TRBJ2-3; TRBD2 matches at 7 bases. V lost 3 bases to trimming and J lost 6 bases; unmatched junction nucleotides: 6. CDR3 length: 14 amino acids. CDR1 SGHTA and CDR2 FQGNSA come from the germline V gene.

This clonotype was found many times. V and J are TRBV11-3 and TRBJ1-4, with 8 bases that match TRBD1. Germline CDR1 is SGHNT and CDR2 is YENEEA. There are 15 residues in the CDR3. V lost 4 bases, J lost 8 bases, and 9 bases stayed unmatched. Here the CDR3 DNA reads TGTGCCAGCAGCTCCATACAGGGGGTAGGGGAAAAACTGTTTTTT. Its translation: CASSSIQGVGEKLFF.

This clonotype was recorded at least ten times. The V gene is TRBV7-8, the J gene TRBJ1-1, with D possibly TRBD1 on 5 matching bases. The CDR3 loop spans 15 amino acids. The V and J ends lost 0 bases and 0 bases respectively, with 8 bases between them. Germline assignment: CDR1 SGHVS and CDR2 FQNEAQ. The CDR3 DNA sequence: TGTGCCAGCAGCTTAGCCTACAGGATGAACACTGAAGCTTTCTTT. Translating gives CASSLAYRMNTEAFF. Combining the CDR3 with reference TRBV7-8 and TRBJ1-1 gives the whole variable domain GAGVSQSPRYKVAKRGQDVALRCDPISGHVSLFWYQQALGQGPEFLTYFQNEAQLDKSGLPSDRFFAERPEGSVSTLKIQRTQQEDSAVYLCASSLAYRMNTEAFFGQGTRLTVV.